A selection of T cell receptor beta chains follows, all from one sample in a study of beta chain features in type 1 diabetes. Repertoires were generated with immunoSEQ multiplex PCR, while TCRdb's copy carries only in-frame clones and drops some. The sample records about 240,000 clones, more than 11% being singletons. Specimen: naive CD4+ T cells from blood. These receptor sequences come from a man aged 25-45 years with type 1 diabetes. Both conserved end residues are part of each CDR3. Fields, in order: V gene, CDR3 protein.

v_call: TRBV7-9; cdr3_aa: CASSHRDYGYTF
v_call: TRBV7-2; cdr3_aa: CASSLAGLAGDSYEQYF
v_call: TRBV21-1; cdr3_aa: CASSNATGNYGYTF
v_call: TRBV7-2; cdr3_aa: CASSFMGTGTDTQYF
v_call: TRBV9; cdr3_aa: CASSLTGTSATDTQYF
v_call: TRBV30; cdr3_aa: CAWAGQSGEKLFF
v_call: TRBV5-4; cdr3_aa: CASPGRVAATDTQYF
v_call: TRBV12-5; cdr3_aa: CASGLTRTGDVNSPLHF
v_call: TRBV7-9; cdr3_aa: CASSSVVVNSPLHF
v_call: TRBV5-1; cdr3_aa: CASSQGAGANEQFF
v_call: TRBV5-1; cdr3_aa: CASSLGTSGATDTQYF
v_call: TRBV29-1; cdr3_aa: CSVETADTQYF
v_call: TRBV5-1; cdr3_aa: CASSLGTGDWSPLHF
v_call: TRBV19; cdr3_aa: CASNPTGKRDYGYTF
v_call: TRBV7-9; cdr3_aa: CASSFPGQGLAGELFF
v_call: TRBV21-1; cdr3_aa: CASSKVRSCNQPQHF
v_call: TRBV5-1; cdr3_aa: CASSLSSSGGGETQYF
v_call: TRBV18; cdr3_aa: CASSPYTDTQYF
v_call: TRBV9; cdr3_aa: CASSVVAGRGTGELFF
v_call: TRBV10-3; cdr3_aa: CAIRMGPSTDTQYF
v_call: TRBV5-4; cdr3_aa: CASSPMTSGLSTDTQYF
v_call: TRBV6-5; cdr3_aa: CASSYGGSHSGNTIYF
v_call: TRBV30; cdr3_aa: CAWSPSDSFKYF
v_call: TRBV5-1; cdr3_aa: CASSTQTSRAYNEQFF
v_call: TRBV6-6; cdr3_aa: CASSQPGLGEPQHF
v_call: TRBV29-1; cdr3_aa: CSVELTFQETQYF
v_call: TRBV7-2; cdr3_aa: CASSGRVGNQPQHF
v_call: TRBV18; cdr3_aa: CASSSTGGTDTQYF
v_call: TRBV2; cdr3_aa: CATTTGPPGGLHF
v_call: TRBV7-9; cdr3_aa: CASSRTGNTEAFF
v_call: TRBV19; cdr3_aa: CASSPGLAATYEQYF
v_call: TRBV30; cdr3_aa: CAWGRGKDNEQFF
v_call: TRBV10-3; cdr3_aa: CAIGASGGPDTQYF
v_call: TRBV11-1; cdr3_aa: CASSSEGSRSYEQYF
v_call: TRBV15; cdr3_aa: CATSSDPSEGNEQFF
v_call: TRBV19; cdr3_aa: CASSRDRANTEAFF
v_call: TRBV28; cdr3_aa: CASSSVVDEQFF
v_call: TRBV7-7; cdr3_aa: CASSSGQGPYNEQFF
v_call: TRBV21-1; cdr3_aa: CASPSGTGGYFSGANVLTF
v_call: TRBV5-4; cdr3_aa: CASSLGGQLNYGYTF
v_call: TRBV7-6; cdr3_aa: CASSPRTSGGQETQYF
v_call: TRBV6-6; cdr3_aa: CASSWGGSNEKLFF
v_call: TRBV12-5; cdr3_aa: CASGLPPNQPQHF
v_call: TRBV5-1; cdr3_aa: CASSFNSQRYNEQFF
v_call: TRBV5-1; cdr3_aa: CASSWGTGGLTDTQYF